This TCR beta chain originates from a study of T-cell memory formation after mild COVID-19. For the study at large: The TCR clusters were mostly specific to one donor.

Trimming removed 10 bases from V and 3 bases from J, with 12 bases in between. The CDR3 contains 13 residues. Germline CDR1 and CDR2: LGHDT and YNNKEL (reference sequence). Libraries for TCRalpha and TCRbeta carried sample barcodes and unique molecular identifiers via 5'RACE. One entry per CDR3 protein, called by TCRdb with MiXCR from the 5' RACE reads. The sample has around 320,000 distinct CDR3 sequences, over 25% seen once. Study results and caveats: There were some responding clones in pre-infection memory, which suggested that cross-reactive memory had joined. Clones contracting across day 15 to 85 had a balanced CD4/CD8 profile; later expanding clones leaned CD4+.

The table lists this clonotype with a few counts. Its antigen is not known. The sample comprised PBMCs or a T cell subset sorted from them (not recorded which). The origin of this receptor is an adult woman who had mild COVID-19 (a few samples of this study predate the infection). Cell type and time point are not known. The chain joins TRBV3-1 to TRBJ2-2, with D perhaps being TRBD1 or TRBD2 (5 bases each). The CDR3 loop is CAIGADYTGELFF. DNA of the CDR3: TGTGCCATCGGGGCAGATTACACCGGGGAGCTGTTTTTT.